This TCR beta chain stems from a study of beta chain features in type 1 diabetes. V shed 5 bases and J 3 bases; nucleotides not matched to a gene: 6. Germline CDR1 is SGHTA and CDR2 is FQGNSA. This CDR3 is 15 amino acids long. Expressed TCRB transcripts were sequenced after all isolated RNA was converted to cDNA. Assay used: immunoSEQ multiplex PCR; TCRdb lists only in-frame clones, some missing. The table has over 120,000 clones, 9.2% seen once. Only a few counts were recorded for this clone. The rearrangement uses TRBV7-2 and TRBJ2-7, with 11 bases matching TRBD2. This sequence was found in a man aged 18 to 35 in good health. The sequenced sample consisted of central memory CD4+ T cells from blood. CDR3 DNA sequence: TGTGCCAGCAGCATGGGCGGGACTAGCGGCTACGAGCAGTACTTC. Its protein product is CASSMGGTSGYEQYF.